This entry is about one TCR beta chain. Its target is unknown. The PCR ran on 60 Vbeta and 13 Jbeta primers. The data were produced by immunoSEQ multiplex PCR, yet TCRdb's version contains in-frame clones alone and is incomplete. The repertoire holds fewer than 250,000 clones, with around 79% as singletons. This specimen belongs to a study of cytomegalovirus exposure and HLA in healthy donors. Study overall: Tens of millions of unique TCR sequences came from HLA-typed donors in an early release. Whole-study findings and limits: Several of the most significant clusters appeared linked to common viral pathogens, based on a later analysis. Previous analysis showed most TCR beta V segments were productive about 90% or about 30% of the time.

V shed 5 bases, J shed 5 bases, and the junction held 13 bases outside the gene matches. The CDR3 covers 16 residues. Germline values: CDR1 SGHTA, CDR2 FQGNSA. The gene calls are TRBV7-2 and TRBJ1-2, with 8 bases lining up with TRBD1. This receptor was obtained from a woman aged 45-65 years in good health and CMV-seronegative. The sample taken for sequencing was PBMCs. This chain's CDR3 is CASSPGQGLVRYGYTF. The DNA of the CDR3 is TGTGCCAGCAGCCCTGGACAGGGATTGGTTCGGTATGGCTACACCTTC.